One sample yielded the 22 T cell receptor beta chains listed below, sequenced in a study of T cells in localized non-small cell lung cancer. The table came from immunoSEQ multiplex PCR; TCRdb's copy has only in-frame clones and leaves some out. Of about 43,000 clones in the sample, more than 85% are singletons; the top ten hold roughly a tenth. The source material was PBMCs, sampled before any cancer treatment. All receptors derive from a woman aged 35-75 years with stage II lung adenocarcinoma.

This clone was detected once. Here the CDR3 reads CASSFLQYNEQFF. CDR3 coding DNA: TGCGCCAGCAGCTTTTTACAATACAATGAGCAGTTCTTC. V and J are TRBV5-1 and TRBJ2-1; no definite D call. Germline loops: CDR1 SGHRS, CDR2 YFSETQ. The CDR3 consists of 13 residues. With 2 bases removed from V and 4 bases from J, the gap between germline ends came to 7 bases.

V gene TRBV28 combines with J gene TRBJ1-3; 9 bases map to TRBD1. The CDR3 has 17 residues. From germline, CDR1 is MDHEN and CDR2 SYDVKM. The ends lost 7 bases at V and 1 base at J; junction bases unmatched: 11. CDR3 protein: CASNLGTGRRSGNTIYF. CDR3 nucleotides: TGTGCCAGCAACCTAGGGACAGGGAGACGATCTGGAAACACCATATATTTT.

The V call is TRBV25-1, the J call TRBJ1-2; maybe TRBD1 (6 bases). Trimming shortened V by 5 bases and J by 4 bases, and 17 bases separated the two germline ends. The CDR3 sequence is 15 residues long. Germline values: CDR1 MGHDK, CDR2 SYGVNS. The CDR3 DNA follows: TGTGCCAGCAGTCAATTGGGGGGCGATCTCTATGGCTACACCTTC. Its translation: CASSQLGGDLYGYTF.

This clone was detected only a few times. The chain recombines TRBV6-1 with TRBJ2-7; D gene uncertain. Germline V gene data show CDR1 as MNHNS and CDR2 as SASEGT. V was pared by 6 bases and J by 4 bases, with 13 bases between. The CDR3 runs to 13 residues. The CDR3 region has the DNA TGTGCCAGCAGCCCGAATACCCAGTACGAGCAGTACTTC. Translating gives CASSPNTQYEQYF.

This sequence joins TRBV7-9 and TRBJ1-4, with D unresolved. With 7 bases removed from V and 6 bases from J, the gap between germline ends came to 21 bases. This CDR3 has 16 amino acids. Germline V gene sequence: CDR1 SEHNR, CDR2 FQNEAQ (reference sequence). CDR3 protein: CASNLRRTGGDEKLFF. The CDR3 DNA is TGTGCCAGCAACCTGAGACGGACGGGTGGTGATGAAAAACTGTTTTTT.

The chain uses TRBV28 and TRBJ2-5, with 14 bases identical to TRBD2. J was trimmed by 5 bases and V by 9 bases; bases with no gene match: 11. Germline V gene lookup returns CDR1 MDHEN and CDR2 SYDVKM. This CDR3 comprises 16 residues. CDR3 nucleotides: TGTGCCAGAAGTCGACAGACTAGCGGGAGGGACGAGACCCAGTACTTC. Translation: CARSRQTSGRDETQYF.

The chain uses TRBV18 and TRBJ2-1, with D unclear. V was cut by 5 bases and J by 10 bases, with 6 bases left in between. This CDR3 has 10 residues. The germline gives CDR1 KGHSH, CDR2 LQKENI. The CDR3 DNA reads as TGTGCCAGCTCAGGGTTGGAGCAGTTCTTC. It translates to CASSGLEQFF.

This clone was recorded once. The CDR3 loop reads CASSPQDRGGEKLFF. The CDR3 DNA reads TGTGCCAGCTCACCACAAGACAGGGGAGGGGAAAAACTGTTTTTT. The chain links TRBV18 to TRBJ1-4; 8 nucleotides agree with TRBD1. From germline, CDR1 is KGHSH and CDR2 LQKENI. After removal of 1 base from V and 8 bases from J, the junction contained 6 bases not matched to a gene. The CDR3 totals 15 residues.

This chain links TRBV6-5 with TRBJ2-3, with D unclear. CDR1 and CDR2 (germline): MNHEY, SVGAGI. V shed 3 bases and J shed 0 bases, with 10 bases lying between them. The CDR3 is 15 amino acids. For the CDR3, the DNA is TGTGCCAGCAGTTATTCCGACGGGAGCACAGATACGCAGTATTTT. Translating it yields CASSYSDGSTDTQYF.

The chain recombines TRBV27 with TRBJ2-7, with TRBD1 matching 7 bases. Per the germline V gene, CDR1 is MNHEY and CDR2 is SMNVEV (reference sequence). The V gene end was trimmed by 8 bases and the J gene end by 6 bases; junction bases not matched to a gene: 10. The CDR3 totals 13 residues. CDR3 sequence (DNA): TGTGCCAGCGGTTCACAGGGGCGAGCCGAGCAGTACTTC. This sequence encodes CASGSQGRAEQYF.

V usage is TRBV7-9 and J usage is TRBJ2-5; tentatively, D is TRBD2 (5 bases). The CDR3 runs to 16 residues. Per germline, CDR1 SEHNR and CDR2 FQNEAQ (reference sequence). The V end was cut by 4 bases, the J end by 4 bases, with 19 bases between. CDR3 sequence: CASSSLVLPGGETQYF. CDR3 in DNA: TGTGCCAGCAGCTCCTTGGTTCTACCCGGAGGAGAGACCCAGTACTTC.

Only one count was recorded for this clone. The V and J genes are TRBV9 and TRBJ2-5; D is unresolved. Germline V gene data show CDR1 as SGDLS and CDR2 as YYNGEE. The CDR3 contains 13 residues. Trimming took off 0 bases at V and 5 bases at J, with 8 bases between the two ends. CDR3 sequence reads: CASSVGTRETQYF. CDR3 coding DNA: TGTGCCAGCAGCGTAGGAACGCGGGAGACCCAGTACTTC.

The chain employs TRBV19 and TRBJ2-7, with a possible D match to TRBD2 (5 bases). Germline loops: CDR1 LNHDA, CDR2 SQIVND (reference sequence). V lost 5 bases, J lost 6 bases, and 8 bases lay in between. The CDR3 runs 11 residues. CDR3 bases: TGTGCCAGTAGTCGAGGGAGCGAGCAGTACTTC. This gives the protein CASSRGSEQYF. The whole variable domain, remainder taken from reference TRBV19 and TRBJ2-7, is DGGITQSPKYLFRKEGQNVTLSCEQNLNHDAMYWYRQDPGQGLRLIYYSQIVNDFQKGDIAEGYSVSREKKESFPLTVTSAQKNPTAFYLCASSRGSEQYFGPGTRLTVT.

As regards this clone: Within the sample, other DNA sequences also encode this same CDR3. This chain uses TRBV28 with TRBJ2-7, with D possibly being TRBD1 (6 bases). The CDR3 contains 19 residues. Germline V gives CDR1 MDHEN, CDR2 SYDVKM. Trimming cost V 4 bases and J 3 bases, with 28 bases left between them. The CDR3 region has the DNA TGTGCCAGCAGTTCGGTGGTGACAGGCCGGTCCTATACCCTCTACGAGCAGTACTTC. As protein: CASSSVVTGRSYTLYEQYF.

The CDR3 here is CASSPDMNTEAFF. The CDR3 coding sequence is TGTGCCAGCAGTCCTGACATGAACACTGAAGCTTTCTTT. This sequence joins TRBV2 and TRBJ1-1; D not resolved. V was shortened by 5 bases and J by 0 bases, with 7 bases between the two germline ends. In germline, CDR1 is SNHLY, CDR2 FYNNEI. The CDR3 loop spans 13 amino acids.

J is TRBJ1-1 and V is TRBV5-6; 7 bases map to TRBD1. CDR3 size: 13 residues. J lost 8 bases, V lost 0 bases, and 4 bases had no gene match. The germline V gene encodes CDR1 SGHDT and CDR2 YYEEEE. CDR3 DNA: TGTGCCAGCAGCTTGGGCGACAGGGTGGAAGCTTTCTTT. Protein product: CASSLGDRVEAFF.

The CDR3 coding sequence is TGTGCCAGCAGCGTAGATTCAGGAGGGCCGTACGAGCAGTACTTC. Translated, it gives CASSVDSGGPYEQYF. The J gene is TRBJ2-7, the V gene TRBV9; D may be TRBD2 (6 bases). Germline values: CDR1 SGDLS, CDR2 YYNGEE. Trimming pared 0 bases from V and 4 bases from J, leaving 14 bases between. The CDR3 consists of 15 residues. Drawing the rest from reference TRBV9 and TRBJ2-7, the complete variable domain is DSGVTQTPKHLITATGQRVTLRCSPRSGDLSVYWYQQSLDQGLQFLIQYYNGEERAKGNILERFSAQQFPDLHSELNLSSLELGDSALYFCASSVDSGGPYEQYFGPGTRLTVT.

The CDR3 nucleotides read TGTGCCAGCAGCTTGGAACTTCTGAGCACTGAAGCTTTCTTT. It is translated as CASSLELLSTEAFF. J is TRBJ1-1 and V is TRBV5-4; no firm D call. Germline loops: CDR1 SGHNT, CDR2 YYREEE (reference sequence). The CDR3 totals 14 residues. V was clipped by 0 bases and J by 4 bases, with 10 bases between them.

CDR3 coding DNA: TGTGCCAGCAGTTACTCGAGGAGGTTTAATGAAAAACTGTTTTTT. Its translation is CASSYSRRFNEKLFF. V usage is TRBV6-5 and J usage is TRBJ1-4, with no clear D. From germline, CDR1 is MNHEY and CDR2 SVGAGI. The CDR3 loop spans 15 amino acids. V was cut by 0 bases and J by 4 bases, with 9 bases left in between.

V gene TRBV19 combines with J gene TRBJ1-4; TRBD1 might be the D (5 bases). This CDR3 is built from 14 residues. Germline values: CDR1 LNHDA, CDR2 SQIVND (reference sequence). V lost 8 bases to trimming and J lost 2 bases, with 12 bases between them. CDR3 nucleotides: TGTGCCAGTTCCCAGGGTTTTACTAATGAAAAACTGTTTTTT. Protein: CASSQGFTNEKLFF.

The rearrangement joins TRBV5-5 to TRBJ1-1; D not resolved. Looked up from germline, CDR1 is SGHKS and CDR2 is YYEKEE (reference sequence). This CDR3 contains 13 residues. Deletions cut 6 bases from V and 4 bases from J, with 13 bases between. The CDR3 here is CASTPWTATEAFF. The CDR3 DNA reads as TGTGCCAGCACCCCCTGGACGGCCACTGAAGCTTTCTTT.

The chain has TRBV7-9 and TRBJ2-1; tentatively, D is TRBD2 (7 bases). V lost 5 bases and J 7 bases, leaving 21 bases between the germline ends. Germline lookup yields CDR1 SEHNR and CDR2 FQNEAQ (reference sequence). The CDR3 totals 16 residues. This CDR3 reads CASSPGAGENLNEQFF. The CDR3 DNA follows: TGTGCCAGCAGCCCGGGGGCGGGGGAGAATCTAAATGAGCAGTTCTTC.